This TCR beta chain was captured by sequencing in a study of somatic reversion in DOCK8 deficiency (dated by TCRdb to the early 2020s). At the level of the whole study: In the study, T cell receptor beta repertoires were compared across three groups: DOCK8-deficient patients, DOCK8-revertant patients and healthy volunteers. DOCK8-deficient patients in the study had been reported previously. The study investigated how somatic reversion of pathogenic DOCK8 variants alters lymphocyte differentiation and function in DOCK8 deficiency.

Results the study describes overall, beyond this receptor: Whether whole blood or PBMCs served as the source material for each individual sample was not specified in the methods.

Healthy control blood was obtained from volunteer donors provided by blood services in Australia and France. Genomic DNA for TCR repertoire analysis was extracted from either whole blood samples or PBMCs. Library preparation was by multiplex PCR. TRB libraries were made by one-step amplicon PCR using EuroClonality-NGS primers on 90 to 100 ng genomic DNA. Sequencing of the TRB amplicons was done on Illumina MiSeq instruments using 2 x 250 bp version 2 chemistry. Per the authors' processing: Primary TRB sequence analysis and V(D)J annotation were performed with IMGT/HighV-QUEST. Repertoire diversity and composition were evaluated with VDJtools after nonfunctional clones were removed and downsampling was applied for comparisons between samples. The raw public reads went through TCRdb reprocessing: fastp at Q25, MiXCR clone calling, in-frame beta chains kept. Rows matching on CDR3 protein sequence are summarized as one entry with the most common DNA and genes. The V and J calls and clone size come from TCRdb's table, not from the authors' own analysis. The sample has about 2,600 distinct CDR3 sequences on record, about 25% of them singletons. In total, the top ten clones hold more than 8% of the sample.

This clonotype was observed a handful of times. Which antigen it targets is not known. One base away there is no much larger clone; base qualities are not given. Spanning cysteine to phenylalanine, the CDR3 consists of 15 amino acids. Of all the DNA, just the CDR3 is kept, 45 bases in frame from base 1. Trimming at the junction amounts to 2 bases on V and 2 bases on J, and the germline ends lie 14 bases apart. The CDR1 and CDR2 encoded by the germline V gene are SGHRS and YFSETQ. This clonotype originated in a human donor in good health. In this chain, TRBV5-1 is recombined with TRBJ2-7, with a tentative D gene TRBD1 over 6 matching bases. What was sequenced was peripheral blood. The nucleotide sequence is TGCGCCAGCAGCTTTGGGGACACCAGAACCTACGAGCAGTACTTC. The translation is CASSFGDTRTYEQYF.